This is a list of T cell receptor beta chains from one sample in a study of post-analysis software for immune sequencing data. Via MiXCR, TCRdb re-called the PCR reads, giving one row per CDR3 protein. This sample has about 820,000 distinct CDR3 sequences, with under 70% found just once. The sample consisted of blood. The receptor set was obtained from a girl aged 10 to 17 with multiple sclerosis. Both conserved end residues are part of each CDR3. Fields, in order: D gene, V gene, clone size, J gene, CDR3 protein, CDR3 DNA. D genes are given only for firm matches. The size of a clone is reported for some rows only, either as once, few or many, or as a class for expanded clones.

NA,TRBV6-5,NA,TRBJ2-7,CACSTSGEQYF,TGTGCCTGCAGTACCTCGGGCGAGCAGTACTTC
TRBD2,TRBV10-3,NA,TRBJ2-3,CAIRGSAGGTDTQYF,TGTGCCATCAGGGGGAGTGCGGGAGGCACAGATACGCAGTATTTT
NA,TRBV28,NA,TRBJ1-5,CASSFGRRGGGNQPQHF,TGTGCCAGCAGTTTTGGTAGGAGGGGGGGTGGAAATCAGCCCCAGCATTTT
TRBD2,TRBV7-2,NA,TRBJ2-4,CASSLGGGAEEQYF,TGTGCCAGCAGCTTAGGCGGGGGGGCCGAAGAGCAGTACTTC
NA,TRBV5-1,NA,TRBJ2-7,CASSGPSGFSYEQYF,TGCGCCAGCAGCGGACCCAGTGGTTTCTCCTACGAGCAGTACTTC
TRBD2,TRBV7-3,NA,TRBJ2-5,CASSLIGERGETQYF,TGTGCCAGCAGCTTAATCGGAGAGCGGGGGGAGACCCAGTACTTC
TRBD1,TRBV6-5,few,TRBJ1-2,CASSRDRGGYGYTF,TGTGCCAGCAGCCGGGACAGGGGAGGATATGGCTACACCTTC
NA,TRBV10-3,NA,TRBJ2-3,CAISESPGLGTDTQYF,TGTGCCATCAGTGAGTCTCCGGGCTTGGGCACAGATACGCAGTATTTT
TRBD1,TRBV29-1,NA,TRBJ2-7,CSVAPRTGAHEQYF,TGCAGCGTAGCCCCCAGGACAGGGGCGCACGAGCAGTACTTC
NA,TRBV7-8,NA,TRBJ2-5,CASSQLGGSQETQYF,TGTGCCAGCAGCCAGCTGGGGGGCTCTCAAGAGACCCAGTACTTC
NA,TRBV15,NA,TRBJ1-4,CATSRDKGAFTNEKLFF,TGTGCCACCAGCAGAGATAAAGGGGCATTCACTAATGAAAAACTGTTTTTT
TRBD2,TRBV6-1,once,TRBJ2-1,CASSEKGLAAISYNEQFF,TGTGCCAGCAGTGAAAAGGGACTAGCGGCGATTTCCTACAATGAGCAGTTCTTC
NA,TRBV6-2/TRBV6-3,NA,TRBJ2-7,CASSYRNSKFYEQYF,TGTGCCAGCAGTTATAGGAACAGCAAGTTCTACGAGCAGTACTTC
TRBD2,TRBV11-3,NA,TRBJ2-1,CASSPGASGNNEQFF,TGTGCCAGCAGCCCCGGGGCTAGCGGCAACAATGAGCAGTTCTTC
NA,TRBV20-1,NA,TRBJ1-2,CSARDGDYGYTF,TGCAGTGCTAGGGACGGCGATTATGGCTACACCTTC
TRBD2,TRBV20-1,few,TRBJ2-7,CSARNPGLADEQYF,TGCAGTGCCCGCAACCCGGGACTAGCGGACGAGCAGTACTTC
TRBD2,TRBV6-2/TRBV6-3,once,TRBJ2-1,CASSYSSSGRVSNEQFF,TGTGCCAGCAGTTACTCGTCTAGCGGGAGGGTAAGCAATGAGCAGTTCTTC
NA,TRBV7-6,NA,TRBJ2-1,CASSLDRGGSYNEQFF,TGTGCCAGCAGCTTAGACAGGGGGGGGTCCTACAATGAGCAGTTCTTC
NA,TRBV5-1,few,TRBJ1-1,CASGPAKGGATEAFF,TGCGCCAGCGGGCCTGCCAAAGGGGGGGCCACTGAAGCTTTCTTT
TRBD1,TRBV29-1,once,TRBJ1-1,CSGWGGQGLGTEAFF,TGCAGCGGCTGGGGAGGACAGGGCTTGGGCACTGAAGCTTTCTTT
NA,TRBV7-9,NA,TRBJ2-6,CASLRGSGANVLTF,TGTGCCAGCCTTAGGGGATCTGGGGCCAACGTCCTGACTTTC
TRBD1,TRBV7-3,NA,TRBJ1-1,CTSSAGTANTEAFF,TGTACCAGCAGCGCGGGGACAGCGAACACTGAAGCTTTCTTT
NA,TRBV20-1,few,TRBJ1-6,CSARRQDYNSPLHF,TGCAGTGCTAGAAGACAGGACTATAATTCACCCCTCCACTTT
NA,TRBV20-1,NA,TRBJ1-5,CSASDTGSFPNQPQHF,TGCAGTGCTAGTGACACAGGGTCGTTCCCCAATCAGCCCCAGCATTTT
TRBD1,TRBV2,NA,TRBJ2-5,CASRAGTAPGETQYF,TGTGCCAGCAGGGCTGGGACAGCGCCCGGAGAGACCCAGTACTTC
TRBD2,TRBV20-1,NA,TRBJ2-4,CSARAPSSGANIQYF,TGCAGTGCTAGGGCCCCCTCCAGCGGGGCAAACATTCAGTACTTC
NA,TRBV20-1,NA,TRBJ2-2,CSADLLNTGELFF,TGCAGTGCGGACCTCTTGAACACCGGGGAGCTGTTTTTT
TRBD1,TRBV27,NA,TRBJ1-2,CASRRQGARGYTF,TGTGCCAGCAGAAGACAGGGGGCGCGGGGCTACACCTTC
NA,TRBV20-1,NA,TRBJ2-3,CSASWGNGDPDTQYF,TGCAGTGCTAGTTGGGGCAACGGGGATCCAGATACGCAGTATTTT
TRBD1,TRBV29-1,many,TRBJ2-7,CSVEEGQGRYEQYF,TGCAGCGTTGAGGAGGGACAGGGGCGCTACGAGCAGTACTTC
NA,TRBV7-9,NA,TRBJ2-3,CASSGDTVSDTQYF,TGTGCCAGCAGCGGGGACACCGTATCAGATACGCAGTATTTT
TRBD1,TRBV7-8,few,TRBJ2-7,CASSLTGTGPGEQYF,TGTGCCAGCAGCTTAACCGGGACAGGTCCGGGCGAGCAGTACTTC
NA,TRBV30,few,TRBJ2-4,CAWSVQSANIQYF,TGTGCCTGGAGTGTCCAATCAGCAAACATTCAGTACTTC
TRBD2,TRBV6-2/TRBV6-3,NA,TRBJ2-7,CASRTKRGGRLEQYF,TGTGCCAGCAGGACGAAGCGGGGGGGCCGCTTAGAGCAGTACTTC
NA,TRBV4-1,few,TRBJ1-4,CASSPYSGGNEKLFF,TGCGCCAGCAGCCCCTACAGCGGGGGGAATGAAAAACTGTTTTTT
TRBD2,TRBV3-1,NA,TRBJ2-7,CASSHTSGRRSYEQYF,TGTGCCAGCAGCCATACTAGCGGGAGGCGGTCCTACGAGCAGTACTTC
NA,TRBV14,NA,TRBJ2-6,CASSQSGLVLTF,TGTGCCAGCAGCCAATCTGGATTAGTCCTGACTTTC
NA,TRBV3-1,NA,TRBJ1-5,CASASGGGNQPQHF,TGTGCCAGCGCTTCGGGGGGTGGTAATCAGCCCCAGCATTTT
TRBD1,TRBV3-1,NA,TRBJ1-6,CASSLWTGEGSPLHF,TGTGCCAGCAGCCTATGGACAGGGGAAGGATCACCCCTCCACTTT
TRBD2,TRBV2,few,TRBJ2-4,CASSHGQAGSKNIQYF,TGTGCCAGCAGTCATGGGCAAGCGGGGAGCAAAAACATTCAGTACTTC
TRBD2,TRBV6-1,NA,TRBJ2-1,CASRFASGGVEQFF,TGTGCCAGCAGATTCGCTAGCGGGGGTGTTGAGCAGTTCTTC
TRBD1,TRBV20-1,few,TRBJ2-5,CSARGGTGGLGQYF,TGCAGTGCTAGAGGCGGGACAGGGGGCTTGGGGCAGTACTTC
NA,TRBV27,once,TRBJ1-1,CASSLDTRENTEAFF,TGTGCCAGCAGTTTGGACACCCGGGAAAACACTGAAGCTTTCTTT
TRBD1,TRBV7-9,NA,TRBJ1-1,CASSLLGGVDTEAFF,TGTGCCAGCAGCTTATTAGGGGGCGTCGACACTGAAGCTTTCTTT
NA,TRBV12-5,NA,TRBJ2-1,CASGPWGSSYNEQFF,TGTGCTAGTGGCCCGTGGGGGAGCTCCTACAATGAGCAGTTCTTC
TRBD1,TRBV12-5,few,TRBJ2-1,CASGLVQGAYYNEQFF,TGTGCTAGTGGTTTGGTTCAGGGGGCCTACTACAATGAGCAGTTCTTC
TRBD1,TRBV5-5,few,TRBJ2-7,CASSLVTGIYEQYF,TGTGCCAGCAGCTTGGTGACAGGGATATACGAGCAGTACTTC
NA,TRBV14,NA,TRBJ2-7,CASSQPGWPYEQYF,TGTGCCAGCAGCCAACCCGGATGGCCCTACGAGCAGTACTTC
TRBD1,TRBV4-1,few,TRBJ2-1,CASRHPGQGFNEQFF,TGCGCCAGCAGACACCCGGGACAGGGGTTCAATGAGCAGTTCTTC
TRBD1,TRBV10-3,few,TRBJ1-6,CAIRPGQGVVNSPLHF,TGTGCCATCAGACCGGGACAGGGGGTAGTTAATTCACCCCTCCACTTT
NA,TRBV6-5,NA,TRBJ1-5,CASSYRTGNQPQHF,TGTGCCAGCAGTTACCGGACAGGCAATCAGCCCCAGCATTTT
NA,TRBV5-8,once,TRBJ2-5,CASTRDPQETQYF,TGTGCCAGCACCAGGGACCCCCAAGAGACCCAGTACTTC